Below, one TCR beta chain is given with its context. The antigen remains unidentified. The data originate from a study of T cell repertoires in cytomegalovirus infection. About the study: Through public TCR beta signatures, both CMV infection and matching HLA type were indicated. Study-level findings and limits: The study identified carriers of CMV plus the relevant HLA from cumulative public TCR beta family frequency. HLA-C-restricted CMV clonotypes gave the most frequent clonotype in two of eight donors.

CDR3 length: 13 amino acids. Germline CDR1 reads DFQATT; CDR2 reads SNEGSKA (reference sequence). Germline trimming cut 7 bases from V and 0 bases from J; bases unmatched to any gene: 4. Each CDR3 protein is one row after TCRdb ran MiXCR on the reads. Of more than 150,000 distinct CDR3 sequences listed, about 20% are singletons. The chain uses TRBV20-1 and TRBJ2-3, with 7 bases that match TRBD2. This receptor was identified in a human donor in good health (CMV status not recorded). Some clones in this sample may be carry-over from other donors' samples. Sequenced material: PBMCs. CDR3 coding DNA: TGCAGTGTCATAGCGGGTAGCACAGATACGCAGTATTTT. Protein product: CSVIAGSTDTQYF.